This is a list of T cell receptor beta chains from one sample in a study of T-cell reconstitution after alpha-beta-depleted transplantation in children. TCRdb reprocessed the PCR reads via MiXCR and lists one record per CDR3 protein. The sample lists roughly 200,000 distinct CDR3 sequences; roughly 8.1% were seen once. The sequencing here drew on PBMCs, mostly from graft donor cells, taken 360 days after TCRalphabeta/CD19-depleted stem cell transplant. Every receptor here comes from a male patient between 2 and 15 years old who had a stem cell transplant for acute myeloid leukemia, so the T cells may come from the graft donor. Each CDR3 is given with its conserved first and last residue.

CDR3,J,V
CSVDTGPDYGYTF,TRBJ1-2,TRBV29-1
CASSRSRLARNTGELFF,TRBJ2-2,TRBV6-5
CASSPPLETQYF,TRBJ2-5,TRBV18
CASSQVGSNYGYTF,TRBJ1-2,TRBV4-1
CASSPSPRTEAFF,TRBJ1-1,TRBV5-1
CSVRMGTQYF,TRBJ2-5,TRBV29-1
CATSRVRTSGYEQYF,TRBJ2-7,TRBV15
CASSSHRYEQYF,TRBJ2-7,TRBV5-1
CASSIGQGRNQPQHF,TRBJ1-5,TRBV7-8
CASKLPGQGAYEQYF,TRBJ2-7,TRBV12-3/TRBV12-4
CASSSYQGADTQYF,TRBJ2-3,TRBV7-7
CSARTTSVDTQYF,TRBJ2-3,TRBV20-1
CASRRTEGRGAFF,TRBJ1-1,TRBV6-2/TRBV6-3
CASSKQGGSYEQYF,TRBJ2-7,TRBV27
CASSTGTSLTYEQYF,TRBJ2-7,TRBV5-1
CASSVGGTGFYGYTF,TRBJ1-2,TRBV7-9
CASSFSGSYEQYF,TRBJ2-7,TRBV5-1
CSARRTNEKLFF,TRBJ1-4,TRBV20-1
CASSLGPYTDTQYF,TRBJ2-3,TRBV11-2
CASSQTRDSPLHF,TRBJ1-6,TRBV3-1
CASSPLGGTEAFF,TRBJ1-1,TRBV18
CASSLVSSAGGFDEQFF,TRBJ2-1,TRBV7-2
CSARASMGDYNEQFF,TRBJ2-1,TRBV20-1
CASSFYNTGELFF,TRBJ2-2,TRBV5-1
CSAKIAGFSRETQYF,TRBJ2-5,TRBV20-1
CAISRTSGGIRETQYF,TRBJ2-5,TRBV10-3
CASSLAPGPYEQYF,TRBJ2-7,TRBV7-2
CASTQGTLNTGELFF,TRBJ2-2,TRBV7-7
CASSQDGGRIQETQYF,TRBJ2-5,TRBV4-2
CAISGRAKGGILADTQYF,TRBJ2-3,TRBV10-3
CASSQEWDGRGEQFF,TRBJ2-1,TRBV3-1
CASSQVGGTSINEQFF,TRBJ2-1,TRBV4-2
CASSRGTARGSDTQYF,TRBJ2-3,TRBV4-1
CSVGQDFTDTQYF,TRBJ2-3,TRBV29-1
CASSTAGVVETQYF,TRBJ2-5,TRBV28
CATSRGVRAPSYNEQFF,TRBJ2-1,TRBV15
CASSSGQGRVYEQYF,TRBJ2-7,TRBV7-2
CASSDLTGKGYTF,TRBJ1-2,TRBV25-1
CSVERVPVGQGGRSSYEQYF,TRBJ2-7,TRBV29-1
CSVGLGSGANVLTF,TRBJ2-6,TRBV29-1
CASSFIGETQYF,TRBJ2-5,TRBV12-3/TRBV12-4
CASSTYRVDTGELFF,TRBJ2-2,TRBV12-3/TRBV12-4
CASSQASGKETDYEQYF,TRBJ2-7,TRBV6-2/TRBV6-3
CASSFDKPGYGEKLFF,TRBJ1-4,TRBV10-2
CASSRESPGLAERCSAGELFF,TRBJ2-2,TRBV7-6